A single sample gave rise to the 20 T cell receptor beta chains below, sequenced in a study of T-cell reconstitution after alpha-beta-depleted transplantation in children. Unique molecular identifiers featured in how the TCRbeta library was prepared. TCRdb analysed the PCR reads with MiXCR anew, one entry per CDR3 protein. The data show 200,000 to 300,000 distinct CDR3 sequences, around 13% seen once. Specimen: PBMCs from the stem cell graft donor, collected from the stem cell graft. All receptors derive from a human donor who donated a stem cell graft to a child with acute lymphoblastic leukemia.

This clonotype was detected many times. The CDR3 bases are TGTGCCAGCCTATATGGATCAGGAAATACGCAGTATTTT. Its protein product is CASLYGSGNTQYF. This chain uses TRBV6-1 with TRBJ2-3, with D unclear. CDR1 is MNHNS, CDR2 SASEGT, per germline. V gave up 8 bases and J gave up 7 bases, with 16 bases separating them. The CDR3 loop spans 13 amino acids.

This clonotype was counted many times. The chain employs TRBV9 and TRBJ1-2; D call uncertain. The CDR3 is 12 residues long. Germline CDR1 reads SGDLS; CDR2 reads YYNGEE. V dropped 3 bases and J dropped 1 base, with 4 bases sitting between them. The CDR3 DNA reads TGTGCCAGCAGCGCGTATAACTATGGCTACACCTTC. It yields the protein CASSAYNYGYTF.

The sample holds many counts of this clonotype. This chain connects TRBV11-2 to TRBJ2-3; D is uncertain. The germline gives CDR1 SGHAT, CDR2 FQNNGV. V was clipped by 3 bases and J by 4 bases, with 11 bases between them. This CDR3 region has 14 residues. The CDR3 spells CASSFGFVADTQYF. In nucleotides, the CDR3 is TGTGCCAGCAGCTTTGGATTTGTGGCAGATACGCAGTATTTT.

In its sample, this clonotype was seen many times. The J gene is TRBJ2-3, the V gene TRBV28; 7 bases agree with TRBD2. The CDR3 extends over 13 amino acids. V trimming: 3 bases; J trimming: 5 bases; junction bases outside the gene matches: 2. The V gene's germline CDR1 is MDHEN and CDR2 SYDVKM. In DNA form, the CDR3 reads TGTGCCAGCAGTTTCGGCGGGGGAGATACGCAGTATTTT. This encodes CASSFGGGDTQYF.

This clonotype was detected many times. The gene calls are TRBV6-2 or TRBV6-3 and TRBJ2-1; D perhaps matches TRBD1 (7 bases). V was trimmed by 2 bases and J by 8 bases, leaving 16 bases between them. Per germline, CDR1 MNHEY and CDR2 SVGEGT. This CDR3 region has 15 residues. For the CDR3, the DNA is TGTGCCAGCAGTTACGTTGCAGGGGGGTCCGATGAGCAGTTCTTC. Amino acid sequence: CASSYVAGGSDEQFF.

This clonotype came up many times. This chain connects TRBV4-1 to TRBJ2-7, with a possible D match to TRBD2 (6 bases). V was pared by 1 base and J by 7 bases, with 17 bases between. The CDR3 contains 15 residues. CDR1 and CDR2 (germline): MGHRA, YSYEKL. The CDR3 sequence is CASSQAPEGPSEQYF. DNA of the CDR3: TGCGCCAGCAGCCAAGCTCCGGAGGGCCCAAGTGAGCAGTACTTC.

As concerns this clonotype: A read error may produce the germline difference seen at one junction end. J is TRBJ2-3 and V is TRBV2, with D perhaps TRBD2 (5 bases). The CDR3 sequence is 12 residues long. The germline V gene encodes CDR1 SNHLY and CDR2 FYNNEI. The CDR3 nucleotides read TGTGCCAGCCAGCGGAACACAGATACGCAGTATTTC. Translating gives CASQRNTDTQYF.

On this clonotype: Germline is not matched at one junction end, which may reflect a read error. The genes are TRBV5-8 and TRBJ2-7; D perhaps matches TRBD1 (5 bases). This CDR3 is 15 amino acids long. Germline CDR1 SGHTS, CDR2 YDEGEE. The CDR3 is CASSPSAPAQGIILF. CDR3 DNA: TGTGCCAGCAGTCCCTCAGCCCCCGCGCAGGGAATAATCCTATTC.

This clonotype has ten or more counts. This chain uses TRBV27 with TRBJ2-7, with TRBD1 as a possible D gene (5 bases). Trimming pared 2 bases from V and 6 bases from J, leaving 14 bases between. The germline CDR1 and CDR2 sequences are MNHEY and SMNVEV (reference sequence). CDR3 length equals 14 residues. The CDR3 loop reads CASSLGRGSGEQYF. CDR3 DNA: TGTGCCAGCAGTTTAGGAAGGGGATCGGGCGAGCAGTACTTC.

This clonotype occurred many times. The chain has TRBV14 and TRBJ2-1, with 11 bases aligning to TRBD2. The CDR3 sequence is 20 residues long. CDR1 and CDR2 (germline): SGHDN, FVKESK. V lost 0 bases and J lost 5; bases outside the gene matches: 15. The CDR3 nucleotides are TGTGCCAGCAGCCAAGAGGGGACAGGTGTACTAGCGGGAGAAAACAATGAGCAGTTCTTC. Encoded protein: CASSQEGTGVLAGENNEQFF. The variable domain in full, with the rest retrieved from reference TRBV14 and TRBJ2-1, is EAGVTQFPSHSVIEKGQTVTLRCDPISGHDNLYWYRRVMGKEIKFLLHFVKESKQDESGMPNNRFLAERTGGTYSTLKVQPAELEDSGVYFCASSQEGTGVLAGENNEQFFGPGTRLTVL.

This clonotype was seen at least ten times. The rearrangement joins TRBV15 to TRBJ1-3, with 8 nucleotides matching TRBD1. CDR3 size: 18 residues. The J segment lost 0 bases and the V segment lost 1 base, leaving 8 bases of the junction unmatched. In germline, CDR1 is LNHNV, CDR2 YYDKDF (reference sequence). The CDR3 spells CATSRGAGGIGSGNTIYF. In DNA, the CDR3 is TGTGCCACCAGCAGAGGGGCAGGGGGCATCGGCTCTGGAAACACCATATATTTT.

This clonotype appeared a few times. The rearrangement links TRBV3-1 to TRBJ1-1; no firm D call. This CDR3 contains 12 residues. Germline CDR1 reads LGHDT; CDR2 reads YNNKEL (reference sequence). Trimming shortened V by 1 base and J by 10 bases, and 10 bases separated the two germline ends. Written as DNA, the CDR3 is TGTGCCAGCAGCCAAGTCGGCCTAACAGCTTTCTTT. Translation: CASSQVGLTAFF.

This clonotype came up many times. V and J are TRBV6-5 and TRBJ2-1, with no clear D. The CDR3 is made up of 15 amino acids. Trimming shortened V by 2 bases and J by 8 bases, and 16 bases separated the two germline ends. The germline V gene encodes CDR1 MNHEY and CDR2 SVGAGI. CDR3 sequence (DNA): TGTGCCAGCAGTTACCGGGCCCTCGATCGGGATGAGCAGTTCTTC. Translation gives CASSYRALDRDEQFF.

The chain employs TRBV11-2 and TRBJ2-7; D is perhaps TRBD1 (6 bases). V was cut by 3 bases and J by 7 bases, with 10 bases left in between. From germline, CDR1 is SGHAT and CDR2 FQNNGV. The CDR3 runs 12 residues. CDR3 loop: CASSFPRGEQYF. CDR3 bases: TGTGCCAGCAGCTTTCCCAGGGGAGAGCAGTACTTC.

CDR3 sequence reads: CAWAGANYGYTF. CDR3 in DNA: TGTGCCTGGGCAGGGGCTAACTATGGCTACACCTTC. The gene calls are TRBV30 and TRBJ1-2; tentative D call: TRBD1 (6 bases). The CDR3 extends over 12 amino acids. Germline-derived CDR1 and CDR2 are GTSNPN and SVGIG (reference sequence). V shed 5 bases and J shed 0 bases, with 7 bases lying between them.

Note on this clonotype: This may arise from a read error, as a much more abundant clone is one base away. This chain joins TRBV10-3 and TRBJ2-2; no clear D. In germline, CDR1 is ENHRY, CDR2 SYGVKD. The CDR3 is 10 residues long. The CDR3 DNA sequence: TGTGCCATCGGAACCGGGCAGCTGTTTTTT. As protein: CAIGTGQLFF.

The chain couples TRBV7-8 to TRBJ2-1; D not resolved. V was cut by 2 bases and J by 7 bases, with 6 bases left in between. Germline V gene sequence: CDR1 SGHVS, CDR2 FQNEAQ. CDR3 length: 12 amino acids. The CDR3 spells CASSLRWNEQFF. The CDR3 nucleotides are TGTGCCAGCAGCTTACGGTGGAATGAGCAGTTCTTC.

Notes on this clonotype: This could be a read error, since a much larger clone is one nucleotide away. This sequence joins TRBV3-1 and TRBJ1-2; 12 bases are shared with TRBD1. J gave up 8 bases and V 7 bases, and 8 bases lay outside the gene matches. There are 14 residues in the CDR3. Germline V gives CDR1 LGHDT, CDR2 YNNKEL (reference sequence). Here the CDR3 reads CASIQRDRGRGYTF. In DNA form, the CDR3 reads TGTGCCAGCATCCAGAGGGACAGGGGGCGAGGCTACACCTTC.

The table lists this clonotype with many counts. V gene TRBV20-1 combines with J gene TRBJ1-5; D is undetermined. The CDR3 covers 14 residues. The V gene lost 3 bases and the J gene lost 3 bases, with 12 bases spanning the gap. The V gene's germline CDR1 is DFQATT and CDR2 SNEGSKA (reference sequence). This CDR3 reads CSARSGLNNQPQHF. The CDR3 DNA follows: TGCAGTGCTAGGTCCGGGTTAAACAATCAGCCCCAGCATTTT.

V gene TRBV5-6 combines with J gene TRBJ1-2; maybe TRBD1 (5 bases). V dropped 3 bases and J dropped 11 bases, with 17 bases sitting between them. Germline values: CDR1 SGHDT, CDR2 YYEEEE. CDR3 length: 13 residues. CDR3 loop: CASSSGVRGWYTF. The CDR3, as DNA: TGTGCCAGCAGCTCCGGGGTCCGGGGCTGGTACACCTTC.